This TCR beta chain was documented in a study of blood T cell dynamics during melanoma immunotherapy. In the study overall: First-line therapy was either pembrolizumab or nivolumab with ipilimumab for metastatic melanoma.

TCRdb keeps only in-frame clones here, not all; method: immunoSEQ multiplex PCR. Of a few thousand clones in the sample, about 90% were seen once. Time point given: week 3, after first cycle of checkpoint inhibitor. Sampling occurred pretreatment (T0) and at week 3 (W3), after cycle one of checkpoint blockade. Disease control meant complete response, partial response or stable disease at 12 weeks. No patient had earlier systemic cancer treatment, concurrent immunosuppressants, or another active cancer. Trimming took off 4 bases at V and 1 base at J, with 10 bases between the two ends. Germline V gives CDR1 KGHSH, CDR2 LQKENI. The CDR3 contains 14 residues.

The chain joins TRBV18 to TRBJ1-1; D is ambiguous. The receptor's source is a human donor with melanoma. The sequenced sample was blood, obtained from a patient treated with checkpoint blockade. This CDR3 is CASSQTSRNTEAFF. CDR3 sequence (DNA): TGTGCCAGCTCACAAACCTCAAGGAACACTGAAGCTTTCTTT.